The clone carrying this TCR beta chain has more than one count but fewer than ten. Its cognate antigen is unknown. The assay ran at deep level. Sequencing used immunoSEQ multiplex PCR; TCRdb keeps in-frame clones, though not all of them. The sample consists of millions of clones, about 92% of them appearing once. The sample belongs to a study of shared clonotypes between healthy human individuals. Study in general: Researchers drew samples from a couple of women and three men aged 18 to 49.

General observations from the study: Naive subsets typically showed greater estimated richness than memory subsets.

CD45RO-negative cells were positively selected for CCR7, leaving out terminally differentiated effector memory CD45RA+ cells. Trimming took 4 bases from V and 4 from J; bases not matched to a gene: 6. CDR3 length equals 13 residues. Germline-derived CDR1 and CDR2 are SQVTM and ANQGSEA. Sequenced material: naive CD8+ T cells from PBMCs. V is TRBV29-1 and J is TRBJ2-7; 8 bases line up with TRBD2. The receptor's source is a man between 18 and 35 years old in good health. Some clones in this sample may be carry-over from other donors' samples. For the CDR3, the DNA is TGCAGCGTTGTCGTCGGGAGGGCGTACGAGCAGTACTTC. It codes for CSVVVGRAYEQYF.